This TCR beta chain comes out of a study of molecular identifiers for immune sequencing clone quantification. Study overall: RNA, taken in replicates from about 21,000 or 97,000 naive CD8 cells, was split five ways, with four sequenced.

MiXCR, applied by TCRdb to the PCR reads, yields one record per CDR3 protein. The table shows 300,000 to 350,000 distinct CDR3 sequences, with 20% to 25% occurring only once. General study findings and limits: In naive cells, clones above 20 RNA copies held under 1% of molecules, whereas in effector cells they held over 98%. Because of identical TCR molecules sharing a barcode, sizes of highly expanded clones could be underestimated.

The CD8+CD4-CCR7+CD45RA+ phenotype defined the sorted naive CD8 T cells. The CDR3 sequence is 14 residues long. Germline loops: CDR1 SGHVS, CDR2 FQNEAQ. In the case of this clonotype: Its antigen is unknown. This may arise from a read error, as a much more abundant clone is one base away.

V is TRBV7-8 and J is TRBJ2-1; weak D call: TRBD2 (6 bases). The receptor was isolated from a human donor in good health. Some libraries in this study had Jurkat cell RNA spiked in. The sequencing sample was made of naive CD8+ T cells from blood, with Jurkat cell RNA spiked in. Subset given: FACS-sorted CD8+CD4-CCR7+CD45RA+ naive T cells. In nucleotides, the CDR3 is TGTGCCAGCAGCCAAAGGGACTCCTACAATGAGCAGCTCTTC. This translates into CASSQRDSYNEQLF.